These T cell receptor beta chains were read from a single sample in a study of T cell responses to AZD1222 COVID-19 vaccine. Measured with immunoSEQ multiplex PCR; TCRdb has only the in-frame clones, and not every one. Among under 200,000 clones, approximately 94% were seen once, and the ten largest hold 7.5% to 9.5%. The specimen was peripheral blood, collected on day 0 of AZD1222 vaccination. Receptor source: an adult in good health. Each CDR3 is given with its conserved first and last residue.

V gene: TRBV5-6; J gene: TRBJ2-7; CDR3 protein: CASRTKDYEQYF
V gene: TRBV6-1; J gene: TRBJ1-1; CDR3 protein: CASSALLGTANTEAFF
V gene: TRBV1; J gene: TRBJ1-2; CDR3 protein: CTSSQEDRGYGYTF
V gene: TRBV7-6; J gene: TRBJ2-2; CDR3 protein: CASSLALAGATGELFF
V gene: TRBV19; J gene: TRBJ2-2; CDR3 protein: CASSIRPANTGELFF
V gene: TRBV4-1; J gene: TRBJ2-1; CDR3 protein: CASSQVPFGASDHEQFF
V gene: TRBV9; J gene: TRBJ2-1; CDR3 protein: CASSPGDVYNEQFF
V gene: TRBV30; J gene: TRBJ1-1; CDR3 protein: CAWSGRAGTEAFF
V gene: TRBV5-1; J gene: TRBJ1-1; CDR3 protein: CASSLALGGPTDTEAFF
V gene: TRBV2; J gene: TRBJ1-6; CDR3 protein: CANRASPNSPLHF
V gene: TRBV5-8; J gene: TRBJ1-5; CDR3 protein: CASSFVGSANQPQHF
V gene: TRBV5-1; J gene: TRBJ2-1; CDR3 protein: CASSLGWDNEQFF
V gene: TRBV28; J gene: TRBJ1-4; CDR3 protein: CASSSPTLNEKLFF
V gene: TRBV9; J gene: TRBJ2-3; CDR3 protein: CASSVGDRAPNTQYF
V gene: TRBV7-2; J gene: TRBJ2-1; CDR3 protein: CASSLAATSGKDVEQFF
V gene: TRBV6-6; J gene: TRBJ2-7; CDR3 protein: CASSYFREEQYF
V gene: TRBV4-2; J gene: TRBJ1-1; CDR3 protein: CASSQPGTASGGFF
V gene: TRBV11-3; J gene: TRBJ1-5; CDR3 protein: CASSLDRKNQPQHF
V gene: TRBV7-9; J gene: TRBJ1-2; CDR3 protein: CASSIPRTGATNYGYTF
V gene: TRBV28; J gene: TRBJ2-2; CDR3 protein: CASASRKVGELFF
V gene: TRBV10-2; J gene: TRBJ2-6; CDR3 protein: CASSPGGVLTF
V gene: TRBV5-4; J gene: TRBJ1-1; CDR3 protein: CASSPGQGLTEAFF
V gene: TRBV28; J gene: TRBJ2-7; CDR3 protein: CASRNSQSYEQYF
V gene: TRBV28; J gene: TRBJ1-5; CDR3 protein: CASSLRSNNQPQHF
V gene: TRBV28; J gene: TRBJ2-1; CDR3 protein: CASSSPSSGRVNEQFF